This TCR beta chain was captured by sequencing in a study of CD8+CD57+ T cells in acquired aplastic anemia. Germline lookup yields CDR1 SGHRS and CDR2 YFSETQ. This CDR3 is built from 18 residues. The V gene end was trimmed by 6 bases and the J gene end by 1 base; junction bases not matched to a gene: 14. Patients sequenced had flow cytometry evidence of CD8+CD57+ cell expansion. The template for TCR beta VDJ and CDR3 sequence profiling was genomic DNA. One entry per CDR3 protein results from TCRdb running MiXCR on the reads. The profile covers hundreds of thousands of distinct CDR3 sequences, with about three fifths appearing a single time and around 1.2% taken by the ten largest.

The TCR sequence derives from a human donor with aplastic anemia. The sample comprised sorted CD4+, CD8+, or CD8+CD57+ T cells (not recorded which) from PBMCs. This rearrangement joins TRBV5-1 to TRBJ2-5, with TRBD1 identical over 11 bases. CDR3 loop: CASTSGQGAFLGQETQYF. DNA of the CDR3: TGCGCCAGCACCTCCGGACAGGGGGCATTCTTGGGCCAAGAGACCCAGTACTTC.